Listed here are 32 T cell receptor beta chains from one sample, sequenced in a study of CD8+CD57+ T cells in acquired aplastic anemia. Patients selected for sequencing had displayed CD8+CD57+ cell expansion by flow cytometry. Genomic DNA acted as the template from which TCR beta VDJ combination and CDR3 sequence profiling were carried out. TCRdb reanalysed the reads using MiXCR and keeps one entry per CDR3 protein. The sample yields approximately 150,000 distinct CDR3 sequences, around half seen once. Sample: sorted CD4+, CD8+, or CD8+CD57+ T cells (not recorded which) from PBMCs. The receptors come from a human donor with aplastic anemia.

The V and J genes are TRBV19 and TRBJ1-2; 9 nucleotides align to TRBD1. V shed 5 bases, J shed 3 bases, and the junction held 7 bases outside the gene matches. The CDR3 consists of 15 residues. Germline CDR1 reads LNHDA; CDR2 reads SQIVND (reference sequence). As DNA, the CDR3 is TGTGCCAGTAGTGCCGGGACAGGGAGTGACTATGGCTACACCTTC. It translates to CASSAGTGSDYGYTF.

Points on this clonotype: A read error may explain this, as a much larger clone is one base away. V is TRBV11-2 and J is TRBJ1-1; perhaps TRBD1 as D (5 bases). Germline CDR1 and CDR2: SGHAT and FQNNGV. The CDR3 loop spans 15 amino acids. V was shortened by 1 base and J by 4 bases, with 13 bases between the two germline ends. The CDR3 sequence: CASSLVRDLSTEAFF. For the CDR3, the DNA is TGTGCCAGCAGCTTAGTGAGGGACCTGAGCACTGAAGCTTTCTTT.

CDR3 in amino acids: CATSTTTGELFF. Here the CDR3 DNA reads TGTGCCACCTCCACTACAACCGGGGAGCTGTTTTTT. The V call is TRBV15, the J call TRBJ2-2; D is uncertain. The CDR3 loop spans 12 amino acids. V was cut by 8 bases and J by 5 bases, with 9 bases left in between. Germline V gene sequence: CDR1 LNHNV, CDR2 YYDKDF (reference sequence).

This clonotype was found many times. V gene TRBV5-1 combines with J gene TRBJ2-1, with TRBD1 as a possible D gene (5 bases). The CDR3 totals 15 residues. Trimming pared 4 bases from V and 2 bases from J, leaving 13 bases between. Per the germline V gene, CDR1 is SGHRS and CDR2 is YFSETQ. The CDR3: CASSPDRGAYNEQFF. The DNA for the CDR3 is TGCGCCAGCAGCCCGGATAGGGGTGCCTACAATGAGCAGTTCTTC. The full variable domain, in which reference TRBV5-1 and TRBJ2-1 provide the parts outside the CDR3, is KAGVTQTPRYLIKTRGQQVTLSCSPISGHRSVSWYQQTPGQGLQFLFEYFSETQRNKGNFPGRFSGRQFSNSRSEMNVSTLELGDSALYLCASSPDRGAYNEQFFGPGTRLTVL.

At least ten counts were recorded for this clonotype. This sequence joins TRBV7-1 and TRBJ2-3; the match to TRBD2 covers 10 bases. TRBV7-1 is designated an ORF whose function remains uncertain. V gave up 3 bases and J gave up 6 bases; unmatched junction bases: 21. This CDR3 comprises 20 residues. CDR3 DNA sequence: TGTGCCAGCAGCTCCCCCGGCCGCGGCGCTAGCGGGGGCCGCCCCGATACGCAGTATTTT. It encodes CASSSPGRGASGGRPDTQYF.

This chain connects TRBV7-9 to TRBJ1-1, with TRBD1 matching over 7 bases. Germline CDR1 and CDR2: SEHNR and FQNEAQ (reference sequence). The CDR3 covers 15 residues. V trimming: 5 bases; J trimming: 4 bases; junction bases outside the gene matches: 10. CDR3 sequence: CASSLPEGAGTEAFF. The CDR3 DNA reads TGTGCCAGCAGCCTACCCGAGGGGGCGGGCACTGAAGCTTTCTTT.

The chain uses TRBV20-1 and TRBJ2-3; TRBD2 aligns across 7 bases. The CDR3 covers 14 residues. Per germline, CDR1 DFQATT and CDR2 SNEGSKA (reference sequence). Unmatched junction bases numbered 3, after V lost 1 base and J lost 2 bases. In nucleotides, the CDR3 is TGCAGTGCTAGAGGGCTAGCGGACACAGATACGCAGTATTTT. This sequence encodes CSARGLADTDTQYF.

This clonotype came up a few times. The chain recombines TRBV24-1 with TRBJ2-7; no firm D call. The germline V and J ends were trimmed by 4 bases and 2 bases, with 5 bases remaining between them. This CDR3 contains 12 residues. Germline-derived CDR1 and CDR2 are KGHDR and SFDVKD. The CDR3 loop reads CATSDETYEQYF. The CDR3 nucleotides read TGTGCCACCAGTGACGAGACCTACGAGCAGTACTTC.

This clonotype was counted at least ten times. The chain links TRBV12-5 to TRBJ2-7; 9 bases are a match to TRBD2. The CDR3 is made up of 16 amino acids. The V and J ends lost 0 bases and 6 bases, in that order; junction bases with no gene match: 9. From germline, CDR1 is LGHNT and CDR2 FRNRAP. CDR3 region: CASGLVLSGSISEQYV. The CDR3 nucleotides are TGTGCTAGTGGTTTGGTACTTAGCGGGAGTATTTCCGAGCAGTACGTC.

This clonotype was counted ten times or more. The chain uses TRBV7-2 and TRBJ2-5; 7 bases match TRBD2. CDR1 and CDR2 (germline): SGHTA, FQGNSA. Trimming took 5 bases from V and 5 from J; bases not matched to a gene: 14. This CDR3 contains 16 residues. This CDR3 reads CASSPSGAGVRETQYF. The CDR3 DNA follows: TGTGCCAGCAGCCCAAGTGGGGCGGGGGTGCGGGAGACCCAGTACTTC.

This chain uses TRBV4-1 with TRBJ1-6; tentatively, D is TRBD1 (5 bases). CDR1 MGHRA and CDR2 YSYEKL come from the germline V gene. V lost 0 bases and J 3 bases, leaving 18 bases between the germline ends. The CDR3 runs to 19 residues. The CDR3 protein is CASSQDRGEGYFYNSPLHF. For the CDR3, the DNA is TGCGCCAGCAGCCAAGATAGGGGAGAGGGCTACTTCTATAATTCACCCCTCCACTTT.

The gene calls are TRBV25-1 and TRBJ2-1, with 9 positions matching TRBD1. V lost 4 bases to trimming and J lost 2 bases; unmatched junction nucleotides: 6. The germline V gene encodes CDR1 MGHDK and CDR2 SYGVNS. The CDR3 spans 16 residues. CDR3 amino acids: CASSALGQGPYNEQFF. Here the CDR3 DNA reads TGTGCCAGCAGTGCTCTAGGACAGGGGCCCTACAATGAGCAGTTCTTC.

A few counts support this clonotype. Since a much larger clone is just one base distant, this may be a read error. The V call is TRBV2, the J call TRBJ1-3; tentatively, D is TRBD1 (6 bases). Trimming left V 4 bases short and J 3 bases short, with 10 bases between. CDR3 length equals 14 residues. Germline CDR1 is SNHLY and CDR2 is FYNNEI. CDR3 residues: CASSGGGLGNTIYF. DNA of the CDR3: TGTGCCAGCAGTGGAGGGGGGCTTGGAAACACCATATATTTT. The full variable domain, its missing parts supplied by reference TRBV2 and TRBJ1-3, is EPEVTQTPSHQVTQMGQEVILRCVPISNHLYFYWYRQILGQKVEFLVSFYNNEISEKSEIFDDQFSVERPDGSNFTLKIRSTKLEDSAMYFCASSGGGLGNTIYFGEGSWLTVV.

In DNA form, the CDR3 reads TGTGCCAGCAGCTCACAGGGCACCTCTGGAAACACCATATATTTT. It codes for CASSSQGTSGNTIYF. The chain combines TRBV5-5 with TRBJ1-3, with D perhaps TRBD1 (6 bases). This CDR3 is built from 15 residues. V dropped 3 bases and J dropped 0 bases, with 10 bases sitting between them. The germline V gene has CDR1 SGHKS and CDR2 YYEKEE (reference sequence).

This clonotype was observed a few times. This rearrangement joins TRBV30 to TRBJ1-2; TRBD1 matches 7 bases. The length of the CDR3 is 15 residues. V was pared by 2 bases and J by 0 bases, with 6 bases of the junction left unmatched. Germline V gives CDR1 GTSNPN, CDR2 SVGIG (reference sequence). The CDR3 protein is CAWSFPGTANYGYTF. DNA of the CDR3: TGTGCCTGGAGTTTCCCAGGGACAGCTAACTATGGCTACACCTTC.

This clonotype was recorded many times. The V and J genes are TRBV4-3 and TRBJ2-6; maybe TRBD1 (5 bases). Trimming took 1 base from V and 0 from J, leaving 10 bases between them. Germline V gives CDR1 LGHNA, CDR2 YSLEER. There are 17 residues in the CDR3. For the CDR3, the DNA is TGCGCCAGCAGCCAAGGACAGACTCGCTCTGGGGCCAACGTCCTGACTTTC. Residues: CASSQGQTRSGANVLTF.

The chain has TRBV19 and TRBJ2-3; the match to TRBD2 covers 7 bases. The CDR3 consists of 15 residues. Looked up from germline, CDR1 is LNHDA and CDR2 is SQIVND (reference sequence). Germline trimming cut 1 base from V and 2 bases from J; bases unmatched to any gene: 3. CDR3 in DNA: TGTGCCAGTAGTATAGGGCTAGCGGCCACAGATACGCAGTATTTT. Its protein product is CASSIGLAATDTQYF.

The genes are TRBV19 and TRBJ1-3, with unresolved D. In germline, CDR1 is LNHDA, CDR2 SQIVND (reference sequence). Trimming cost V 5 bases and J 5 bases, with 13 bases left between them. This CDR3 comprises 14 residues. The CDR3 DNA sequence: TGTGCCAGTAGTCTAACGGGGAATAGAAACACCATATATTTT. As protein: CASSLTGNRNTIYF.

The CDR3 coding sequence is TGTGCCAGCAGCTTGGAGGGGAAAGGGGTGTCCACGATACATGGCTACACCTTC. This sequence encodes CASSLEGKGVSTIHGYTF. The V call is TRBV5-4, the J call TRBJ1-2, with a weak D call TRBD1 (5 bases). Germline V CDR1 and CDR2: SGHNT, YYREEE (reference sequence). CDR3 length: 18 residues. V lost 0 bases and J lost 6, with 24 bases in between.

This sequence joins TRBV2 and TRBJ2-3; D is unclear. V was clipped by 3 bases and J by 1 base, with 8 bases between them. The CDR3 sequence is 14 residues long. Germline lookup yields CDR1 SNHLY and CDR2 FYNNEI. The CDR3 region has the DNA TGTGCCAGCAGTGACTCGAGTGGCACAGATACGCAGTATTTT. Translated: CASSDSSGTDTQYF.

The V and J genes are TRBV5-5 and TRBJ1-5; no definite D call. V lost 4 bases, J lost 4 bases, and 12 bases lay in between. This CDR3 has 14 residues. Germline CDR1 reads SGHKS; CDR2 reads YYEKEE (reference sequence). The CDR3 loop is CASSPHGDNQPQHF. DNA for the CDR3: TGTGCCAGCAGCCCACACGGGGATAATCAGCCCCAGCATTTT.

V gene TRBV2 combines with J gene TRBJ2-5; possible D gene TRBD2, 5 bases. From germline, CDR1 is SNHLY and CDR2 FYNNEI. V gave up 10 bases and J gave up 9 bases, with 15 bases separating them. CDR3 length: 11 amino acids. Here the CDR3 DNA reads TGTGCCAACGGTGCGCAGGAGGCCCAGTACTTC. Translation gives CANGAQEAQYF.

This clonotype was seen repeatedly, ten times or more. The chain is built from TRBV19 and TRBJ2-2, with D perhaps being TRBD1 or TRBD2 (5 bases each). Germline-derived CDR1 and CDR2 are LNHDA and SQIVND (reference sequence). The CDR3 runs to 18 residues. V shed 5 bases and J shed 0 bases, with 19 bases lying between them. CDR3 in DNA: TGTGCCAGTAGTTCTGTGGGGTGGAGGACAACGAACACCGGGGAGCTGTTTTTT. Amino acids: CASSSVGWRTTNTGELFF.

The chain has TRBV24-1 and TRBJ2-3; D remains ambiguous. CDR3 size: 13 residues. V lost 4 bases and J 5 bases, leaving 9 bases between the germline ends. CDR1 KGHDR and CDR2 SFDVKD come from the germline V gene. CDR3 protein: CATSEPMVDTQYF. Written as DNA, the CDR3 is TGTGCCACCAGTGAACCGATGGTAGATACGCAGTATTTT.

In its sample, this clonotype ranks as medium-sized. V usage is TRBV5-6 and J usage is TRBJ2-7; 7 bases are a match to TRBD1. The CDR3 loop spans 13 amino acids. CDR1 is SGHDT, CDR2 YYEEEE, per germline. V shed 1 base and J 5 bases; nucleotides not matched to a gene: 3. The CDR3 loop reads CASSLRGTDEQYF. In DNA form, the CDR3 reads TGTGCCAGCAGCTTGAGGGGGACAGACGAGCAGTACTTC.

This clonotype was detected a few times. The CDR3 sequence: CASSQRGDGYTGELFF. The CDR3, as DNA: TGTGCCAGCAGCCAAAGGGGGGACGGTTACACCGGGGAGCTGTTTTTT. The J gene is TRBJ2-2, the V gene TRBV14; D could derive from TRBD1 or TRBD2 (6 bases each). The CDR3 covers 16 residues. CDR1 SGHDN and CDR2 FVKESK come from the germline V gene. The germline V and J ends were trimmed by 2 bases and 3 bases, with 13 bases remaining between them.

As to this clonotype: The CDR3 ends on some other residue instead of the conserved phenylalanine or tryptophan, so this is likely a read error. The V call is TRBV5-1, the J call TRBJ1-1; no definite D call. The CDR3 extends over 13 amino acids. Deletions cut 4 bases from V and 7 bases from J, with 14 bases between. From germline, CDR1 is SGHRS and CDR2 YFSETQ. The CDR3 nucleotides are TGCGCCAGCAGCCTTGGGCCTTTGTTTGAAGCTTTCTCT. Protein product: CASSLGPLFEAFS.

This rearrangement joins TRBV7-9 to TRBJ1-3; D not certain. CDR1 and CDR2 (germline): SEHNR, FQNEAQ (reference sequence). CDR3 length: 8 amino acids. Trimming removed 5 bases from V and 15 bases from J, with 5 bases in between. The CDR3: CASSRRYF. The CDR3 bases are TGTGCCAGCAGCCGAAGATATTTT.

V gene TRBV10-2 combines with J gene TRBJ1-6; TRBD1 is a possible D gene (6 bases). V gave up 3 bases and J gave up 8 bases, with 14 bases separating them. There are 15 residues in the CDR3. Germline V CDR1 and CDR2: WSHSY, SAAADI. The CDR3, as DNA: TGCGCCAGCAGTGAAAACAGGGAGAGATATTCACCCCTCCACTTT. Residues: CASSENRERYSPLHF.

Written as DNA, the CDR3 is TGTGCCAGCAGTTCCTCCGGGACATCTCAGGAGACCCAGTACTTC. It specifies CASSSSGTSQETQYF. This rearrangement joins TRBV2 to TRBJ2-5; a possible D gene is TRBD1 (6 bases). The germline V gene encodes CDR1 SNHLY and CDR2 FYNNEI. The CDR3 covers 15 residues. V lost 5 bases and J lost 5, with 18 bases in between.

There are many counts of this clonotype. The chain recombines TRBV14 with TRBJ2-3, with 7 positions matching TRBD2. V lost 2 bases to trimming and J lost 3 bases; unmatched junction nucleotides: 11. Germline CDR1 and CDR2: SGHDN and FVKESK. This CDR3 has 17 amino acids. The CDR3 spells CASSQPFPGGGTDTQYF. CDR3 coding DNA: TGTGCCAGCAGCCAACCCTTCCCGGGAGGAGGAACAGATACGCAGTATTTT.

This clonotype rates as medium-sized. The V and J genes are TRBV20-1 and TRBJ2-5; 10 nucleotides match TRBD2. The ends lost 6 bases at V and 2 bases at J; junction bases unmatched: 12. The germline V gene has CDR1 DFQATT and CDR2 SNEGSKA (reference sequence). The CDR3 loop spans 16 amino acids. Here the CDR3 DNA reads TGCAGTGCACAAAAACCGGGACTAGCGCATCAAGAGACCCAGTACTTC. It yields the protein CSAQKPGLAHQETQYF.